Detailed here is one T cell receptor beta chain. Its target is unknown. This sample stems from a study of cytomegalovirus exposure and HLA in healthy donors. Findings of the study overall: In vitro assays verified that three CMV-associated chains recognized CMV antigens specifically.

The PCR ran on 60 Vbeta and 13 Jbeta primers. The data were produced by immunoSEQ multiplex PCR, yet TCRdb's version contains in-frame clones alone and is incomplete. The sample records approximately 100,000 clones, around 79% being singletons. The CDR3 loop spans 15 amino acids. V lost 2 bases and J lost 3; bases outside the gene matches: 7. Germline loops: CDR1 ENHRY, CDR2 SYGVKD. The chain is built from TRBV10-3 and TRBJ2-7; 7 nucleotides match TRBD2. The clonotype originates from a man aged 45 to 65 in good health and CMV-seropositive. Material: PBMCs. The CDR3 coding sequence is TGTGCCATCAGTGAGACGGGACTACCCGTCTACGAGCAGTACTTC. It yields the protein CAISETGLPVYEQYF.